These 26 T cell receptor beta chains were all obtained from the same sample, sequenced in a study of blood T cell repertoires in COVID-19. The protocol was immunoSEQ multiplex PCR, while the TCRdb copy is restricted to in-frame clones and leaves out a portion. The sample lists under 250,000 clones, around 92% occurring once. The sample comprised peripheral blood. The receptors originated from a young man with acute or convalescent COVID-19.

The chain combines TRBV5-1 with TRBJ2-3; 10 nucleotides line up with TRBD2. Germline CDR1 is SGHRS and CDR2 is YFSETQ. This CDR3 has 15 amino acids. With 4 bases clipped from V and 4 bases from J, the junction kept 6 bases outside the gene matches. DNA of the CDR3: TGCGCCAGCAGCACTCTAGCGGGGGTGGCAGATACGCAGTATTTT. This codes for CASSTLAGVADTQYF.

This clone was observed once. The rearrangement joins TRBV10-1 to TRBJ2-2, with D tentatively TRBD1 (7 bases). Trimming took off 6 bases at V and 7 bases at J, with 12 bases between the two ends. Germline loops: CDR1 WNHNN, CDR2 SYGVQD (reference sequence). The CDR3 sequence is 13 residues long. This CDR3 reads CASRPGGNGELFF. Here the CDR3 DNA reads TGCGCCAGCAGGCCAGGGGGGAACGGGGAGCTGTTTTTT.

The rearrangement joins TRBV27 to TRBJ2-7, with 9 bases aligning to TRBD1. The CDR3 totals 15 residues. The germline V gene has CDR1 MNHEY and CDR2 SMNVEV (reference sequence). Germline trimming cut 4 bases from V and 3 bases from J; bases unmatched to any gene: 7. CDR3 sequence reads: CASSYSGQGIYEQYF. In DNA form, the CDR3 reads TGTGCCAGCAGTTACTCGGGACAGGGAATCTACGAGCAGTACTTC.

The chain links TRBV9 to TRBJ2-1, with D possibly matching TRBD2 (6 bases). The CDR3 is 14 residues long. V gave up 0 bases and J gave up 6 bases, with 10 bases separating them. CDR1 SGDLS and CDR2 YYNGEE come from the germline V gene. This CDR3 is CASSVVQGGNEQFF. Written as DNA, the CDR3 is TGTGCCAGCAGCGTAGTTCAGGGAGGCAATGAGCAGTTCTTC.

The chain's CDR3 is CASSGGLAGSGEQYF. CDR3 in DNA: TGTGCCAGCAGCGGGGGACTAGCGGGGTCGGGCGAGCAGTACTTC. V usage is TRBV9 and J usage is TRBJ2-7; 13 nucleotides line up with TRBD2. The CDR3 extends over 15 amino acids. J lost 6 bases, V lost 3 bases, and 6 bases had no gene match. Germline CDR1 is SGDLS and CDR2 is YYNGEE.

The CDR3 sequence: CAWSVRAALPGGTEAFF. For the CDR3, the DNA is TGTGCCTGGAGTGTACGGGCGGCCTTACCCGGCGGGACTGAAGCTTTCTTT. V gene TRBV30 combines with J gene TRBJ1-1; D is undetermined. V gave up 0 bases and J gave up 5 bases, with 22 bases separating them. Germline assignment: CDR1 GTSNPN and CDR2 SVGIG (reference sequence). The length of the CDR3 is 17 residues.

The chain links TRBV30 to TRBJ1-2; no clear D. The length of the CDR3 is 10 residues. V gave up 2 bases and J gave up 6 bases, with 4 bases separating them. The germline V gene has CDR1 GTSNPN and CDR2 SVGIG (reference sequence). Written as DNA, the CDR3 is TGTGCCTGGAGTCGGGATGGCTACACCTTC. Protein: CAWSRDGYTF. The full variable domain, rest sourced from reference TRBV30 and TRBJ1-2, is SQTIHQWPATLVQPVGSPLSLECTVEGTSNPNLYWYRQAAGRGLQLLFYSVGIGQISSEVPQNLSASRPQDRQFILSSKKLLLSDSGFYLCAWSRDGYTFGSGTRLTVV.

The chain is built from TRBV5-1 and TRBJ2-5; TRBD2 matches at 13 bases. Germline V gene lookup returns CDR1 SGHRS and CDR2 YFSETQ. This CDR3 spans 15 amino acids. The V gene end was trimmed by 4 bases and the J gene end by 5 bases; junction bases not matched to a gene: 5. The CDR3 loop reads CASSPLAGGLETQYF. The CDR3 region has the DNA TGCGCCAGCAGCCCACTAGCGGGGGGGCTGGAGACCCAGTACTTC.

J is TRBJ2-1 and V is TRBV29-1, with 10 bases identical to TRBD1. This CDR3 has 14 residues. The germline gives CDR1 SQVTM, CDR2 ANQGSEA. Germline trimming cut 4 bases from V and 7 bases from J; bases unmatched to any gene: 7. CDR3 sequence (DNA): TGCAGCGTTGGGTCGGGACAGGGGTGGAATGAGCAGTTCTTC. It specifies CSVGSGQGWNEQFF.

This rearrangement joins TRBV15 to TRBJ2-3; D might be TRBD1 (6 bases). Germline V CDR1 and CDR2: LNHNV, YYDKDF (reference sequence). This CDR3 has 15 amino acids. Trimming took 3 bases from V and 2 from J, leaving 12 bases between them. The CDR3: CATSSRDISTDTQYF. The CDR3 DNA sequence: TGTGCCACCAGCAGCCGGGACATATCCACAGATACGCAGTATTTT.

The chain employs TRBV5-6 and TRBJ2-7; 7 bases fit TRBD1. The CDR3 contains 13 residues. Germline CDR1 reads SGHDT; CDR2 reads YYEEEE. Losses at the gene ends were 2 bases for V and 5 bases for J; bases not matched to a gene: 4. The CDR3 nucleotides read TGTGCCAGCAGCTTTAGGGGGCGGCACGAGCAGTACTTC. This gives the protein CASSFRGRHEQYF.

This rearrangement joins TRBV7-2 to TRBJ2-3; tentative D call: TRBD1 (6 bases). V was cut by 3 bases and J by 4 bases, with 14 bases left in between. This CDR3 comprises 15 residues. Germline V gene lookup returns CDR1 SGHTA and CDR2 FQGNSA. This chain's CDR3 is CASSLNRALADTQYF. The CDR3 bases are TGTGCCAGCAGCTTGAACAGGGCGCTAGCAGATACGCAGTATTTT.

This CDR3 reads CASSVLEGEQFF. The CDR3 nucleotides read TGCGCCAGCAGTGTACTAGAAGGTGAGCAGTTCTTC. This chain joins TRBV10-1 and TRBJ2-1, with D perhaps TRBD2 (5 bases). Trimming shortened V by 4 bases and J by 9 bases, and 10 bases separated the two germline ends. CDR1 WNHNN and CDR2 SYGVQD come from the germline V gene (reference sequence). The CDR3 has 12 amino acids.

The rearrangement uses TRBV27 and TRBJ2-7; D not resolved. This CDR3 is built from 10 residues. CDR1 and CDR2 (germline): MNHEY, SMNVEV (reference sequence). The germline V and J ends were trimmed by 8 bases and 1 base, with 3 bases remaining between them. CDR3 in amino acids: CASQSYEQYF. The CDR3 region has the DNA TGTGCCAGCCAGTCCTACGAGCAGTACTTC.

This clone has only a few counts. This chain joins TRBV28 and TRBJ1-5; tentatively, D is TRBD1 (6 bases). This CDR3 comprises 13 residues. Looked up from germline, CDR1 is MDHEN and CDR2 is SYDVKM. V lost 7 bases and J lost 7, with 14 bases in between. CDR3 in DNA: TGTGCCAGCAAACCTGGGGGCAGCCAGCCCCAGCATTTT. Amino acids: CASKPGGSQPQHF.

The chain carries TRBV5-1 and TRBJ1-2, with 8 bases identical to TRBD1. The germline gives CDR1 SGHRS, CDR2 YFSETQ. J was trimmed by 8 bases and V by 1 base; bases with no gene match: 7. CDR3 length: 14 residues. CDR3 amino acids: CASSLYGTGHGYTF. CDR3 in DNA: TGCGCCAGCAGCTTGTATGGGACAGGACACGGCTACACCTTC.

The chain has TRBV6-5 and TRBJ2-1; possible D gene TRBD2, 5 bases. The CDR3 is 13 residues long. Germline-derived CDR1 and CDR2 are MNHEY and SVGAGI. Trimming pared 7 bases from V and 4 bases from J, leaving 11 bases between. CDR3 nucleotides: TGTGCCAGCAAGGGCGGGTCTTACAATGAGCAGTTCTTC. Its translation: CASKGGSYNEQFF.

The rearrangement uses TRBV5-1 and TRBJ1-1, with D possibly being TRBD1 (5 bases). Trimming shortened V by 0 bases and J by 0 bases, and 9 bases separated the two germline ends. The CDR3 is 15 amino acids. The germline CDR1 and CDR2 sequences are SGHRS and YFSETQ. The CDR3 DNA reads as TGCGCCAGCAGCTTGGGGACAACTATGAACACTGAAGCTTTCTTT. Translated: CASSLGTTMNTEAFF.

The chain has TRBV6-6 and TRBJ1-1, with D possibly being TRBD1 (5 bases). The CDR3 length is 14 residues. Germline values: CDR1 MNHNY, CDR2 SVGAGI (reference sequence). Between the trimmed V and J ends, which lost 4 bases and 2 bases, there was a span of 11 bases. For the CDR3, the DNA is TGTGCCAGCAGTTCCCCTCAGGGTAACACTGAAGCTTTCTTT. The encoded protein is CASSSPQGNTEAFF.

The chain links TRBV28 to TRBJ1-2; 11 nucleotides align to TRBD1. J lost 8 bases, V lost 6 bases, and 11 bases had no gene match. Germline CDR1 is MDHEN and CDR2 is SYDVKM. This CDR3 contains 15 residues. CDR3 residues: CASRQAGTGGWGYTF. The CDR3 coding sequence is TGTGCCAGCAGACAAGCCGGGACAGGGGGTTGGGGCTACACCTTC.

This sequence joins TRBV11-2 and TRBJ1-1; D remains unclear. The V end lost 5 bases, the J end lost 0 bases, and 13 bases lay between the germline ends. This CDR3 contains 15 residues. The V gene's germline CDR1 is SGHAT and CDR2 FQNNGV. The CDR3 reads CASSKSPGLNTEAFF. CDR3 coding DNA: TGTGCCAGCAGCAAAAGTCCAGGCCTGAACACTGAAGCTTTCTTT.

The chain is built from TRBV18 and TRBJ2-5; possibly TRBD2 for D (6 bases). The V and J ends lost 0 bases and 5 bases respectively, with 19 bases between them. The CDR3 is made up of 17 amino acids. Germline V gives CDR1 KGHSH, CDR2 LQKENI. The CDR3 DNA follows: TGTGCCAGCTCACCACCGAAGACCAACCTCCGGGGGGAGACCCAGTACTTC. This codes for CASSPPKTNLRGETQYF.

This clone appeared a single time. The V and J genes are TRBV2 and TRBJ1-3; D not resolved. Germline V lookup: CDR1 SNHLY, CDR2 FYNNEI. The V and J ends lost 6 bases and 0 bases respectively, with 12 bases between them. The CDR3 is 15 amino acids. CDR3 bases: TGTGCCAGCAGAGAGGCAAGAAGCTCTGGAAACACCATATATTTT. This translates into CASREARSSGNTIYF. Drawing the rest from reference TRBV2 and TRBJ1-3, the complete variable domain is EPEVTQTPSHQVTQMGQEVILRCVPISNHLYFYWYRQILGQKVEFLVSFYNNEISEKSEIFDDQFSVERPDGSNFTLKIRSTKLEDSAMYFCASREARSSGNTIYFGEGSWLTVV.

V gene TRBV5-1 combines with J gene TRBJ1-6, with D perhaps matching TRBD1 (5 bases). Germline-derived CDR1 and CDR2 are SGHRS and YFSETQ. V was pared by 3 bases and J by 7 bases, with 17 bases between. This CDR3 is built from 16 residues. CDR3 loop: CASSSTQGLGNSPLHF. The CDR3 DNA follows: TGCGCCAGCAGCTCGACTCAGGGACTAGGCAATTCACCCCTCCACTTT.

The V gene is TRBV11-2, the J gene TRBJ2-5; TRBD2 agrees at 11 bases. Germline V gene sequence: CDR1 SGHAT, CDR2 FQNNGV. V shed 7 bases, J shed 5 bases, and the junction held 21 bases outside the gene matches. CDR3 length: 19 amino acids. In DNA, the CDR3 is TGTGCCAGCACCCAACACACCATACGGACTAGCGGGTGGGGGGAGACCCAGTACTTC. Translated, it gives CASTQHTIRTSGWGETQYF.

The rearrangement uses TRBV19 and TRBJ2-3, with TRBD1 matching 7 bases. The V gene's germline CDR1 is LNHDA and CDR2 SQIVND (reference sequence). V dropped 1 base and J dropped 0; count of bases not matched to a gene: 10. The CDR3 has 18 residues. DNA for the CDR3: TGTGCCAGTAGTATAGCGGGGACAGCGATCTCTAGCACAGATACGCAGTATTTT. Translation gives CASSIAGTAISSTDTQYF. Drawing the rest from reference TRBV19 and TRBJ2-3, the complete variable domain is DGGITQSPKYLFRKEGQNVTLSCEQNLNHDAMYWYRQDPGQGLRLIYYSQIVNDFQKGDIAEGYSVSREKKESFPLTVTSAQKNPTAFYLCASSIAGTAISSTDTQYFGPGTRLTVL.